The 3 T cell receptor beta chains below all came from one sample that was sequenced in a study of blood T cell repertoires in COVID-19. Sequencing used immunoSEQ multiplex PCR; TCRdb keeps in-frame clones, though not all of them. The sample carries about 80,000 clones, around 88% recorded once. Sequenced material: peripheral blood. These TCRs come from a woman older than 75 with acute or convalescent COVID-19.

The CDR3 DNA follows: TGTGCCAGCAGCTTACCAGGGTACACTGAAGCTTTCTTT. Translated: CASSLPGYTEAFF. The chain recombines TRBV7-6 with TRBJ1-1; tentatively, D is TRBD1 (5 bases). The V gene's germline CDR1 is SGHVS and CDR2 FNYEAQ. The CDR3 extends over 13 amino acids. The V end lost 2 bases, the J end lost 3 bases, and 7 bases lay between the germline ends. The complete variable domain, with remaining parts taken from reference TRBV7-6 and TRBJ1-1, reads GAGVSQSPRYKVTKRGQDVALRCDPISGHVSLYWYRQALGQGPEFLTYFNYEAQQDKSGLPNDRFSAERPEGSISTLTIQRTEQRDSAMYRCASSLPGYTEAFFGQGTRLTVV.

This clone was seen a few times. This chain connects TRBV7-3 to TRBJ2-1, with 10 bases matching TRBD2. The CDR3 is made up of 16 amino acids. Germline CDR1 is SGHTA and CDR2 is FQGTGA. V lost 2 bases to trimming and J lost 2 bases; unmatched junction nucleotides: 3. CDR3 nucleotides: TGTGCCAGCAGCTTACTCAGCGGGGGGGCCTACAATGAGCAGTTCTTC. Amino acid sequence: CASSLLSGGAYNEQFF.

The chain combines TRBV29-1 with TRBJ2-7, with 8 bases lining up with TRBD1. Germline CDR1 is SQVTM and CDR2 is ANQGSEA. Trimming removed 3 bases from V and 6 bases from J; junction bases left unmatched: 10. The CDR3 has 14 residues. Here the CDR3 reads CSVDSGTGAPEQYF. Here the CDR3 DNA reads TGCAGCGTTGATTCCGGGACAGGAGCGCCCGAGCAGTACTTC.